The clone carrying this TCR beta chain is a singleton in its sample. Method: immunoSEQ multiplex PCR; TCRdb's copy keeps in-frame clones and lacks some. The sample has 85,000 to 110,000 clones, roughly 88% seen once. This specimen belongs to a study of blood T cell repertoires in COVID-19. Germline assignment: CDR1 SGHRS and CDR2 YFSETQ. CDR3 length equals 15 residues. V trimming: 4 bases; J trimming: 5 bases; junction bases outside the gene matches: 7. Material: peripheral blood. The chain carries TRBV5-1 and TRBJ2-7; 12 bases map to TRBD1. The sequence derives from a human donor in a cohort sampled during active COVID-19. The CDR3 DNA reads TGCGCCAGCAGCCCCGGGACAGGGGGCGTCAACGAGCAGTACTTC. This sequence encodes CASSPGTGGVNEQYF.